This TCR beta chain was recovered during a study of identical twins. Each CDR3 protein gets one entry after TCRdb re-called the 5' RACE reads with MiXCR. The sample includes 450,000 or so distinct CDR3 sequences, around an eighth seen only once; the top ten take about 1%. V lost 5 bases to trimming and J lost 5 bases; unmatched junction nucleotides: 7. The CDR3 totals 16 residues. This clonotype was counted between two and nine times. This sample was shared with a second study, whose subject was yellow fever vaccine responses in identical twins.

The sequence was collected from a woman in her late teens or twenties in good health. The specimen sequenced was CD4+ T cells sorted from blood. The V gene is TRBV12-3 or TRBV12-4, the J gene TRBJ2-3; the match to TRBD2 covers 13 bases. CDR3 nucleotide sequence: TGTGCCAGCAGTCGGACTAGCGGGGGCGAGGTAGATACGCAGTATTTT. Its protein is CASSRTSGGEVDTQYF.